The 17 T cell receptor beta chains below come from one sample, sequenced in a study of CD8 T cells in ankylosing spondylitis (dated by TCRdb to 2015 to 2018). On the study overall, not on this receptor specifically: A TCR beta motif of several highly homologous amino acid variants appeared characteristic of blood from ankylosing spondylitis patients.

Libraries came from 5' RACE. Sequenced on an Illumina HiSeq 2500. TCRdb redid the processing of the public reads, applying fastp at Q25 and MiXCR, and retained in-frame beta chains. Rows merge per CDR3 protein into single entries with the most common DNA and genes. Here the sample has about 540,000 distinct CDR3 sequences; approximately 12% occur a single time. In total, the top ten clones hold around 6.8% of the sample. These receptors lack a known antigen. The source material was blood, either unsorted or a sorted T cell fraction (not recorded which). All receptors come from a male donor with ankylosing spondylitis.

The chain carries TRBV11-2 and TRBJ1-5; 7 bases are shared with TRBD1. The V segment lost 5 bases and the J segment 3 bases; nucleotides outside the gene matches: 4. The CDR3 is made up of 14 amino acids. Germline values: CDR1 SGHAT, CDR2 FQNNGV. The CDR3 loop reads CASSGDSVNQPQHF. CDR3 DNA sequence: TGTGCCAGCAGCGGGGACAGCGTCAATCAGCCCCAGCATTTT.

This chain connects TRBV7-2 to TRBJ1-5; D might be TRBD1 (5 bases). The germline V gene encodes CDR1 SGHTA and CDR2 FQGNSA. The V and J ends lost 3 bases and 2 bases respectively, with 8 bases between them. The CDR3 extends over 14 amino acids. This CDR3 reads CASSFTGGNQPQHF. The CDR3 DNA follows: TGTGCCAGCAGCTTCACGGGGGGCAATCAGCCCCAGCATTTT.

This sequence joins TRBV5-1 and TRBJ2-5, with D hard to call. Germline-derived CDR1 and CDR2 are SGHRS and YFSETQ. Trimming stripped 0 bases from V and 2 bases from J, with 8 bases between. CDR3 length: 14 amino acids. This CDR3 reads CASSLVLPQETQYF. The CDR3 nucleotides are TGCGCCAGCAGCTTGGTGCTACCTCAAGAGACCCAGTACTTC.

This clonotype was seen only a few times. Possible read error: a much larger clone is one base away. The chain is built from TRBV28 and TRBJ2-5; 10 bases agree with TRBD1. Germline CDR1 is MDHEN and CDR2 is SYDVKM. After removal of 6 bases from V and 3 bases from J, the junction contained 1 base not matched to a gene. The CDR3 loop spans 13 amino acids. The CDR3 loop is CASRGTGEETQYF. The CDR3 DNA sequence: TGTGCCAGCAGGGGGACAGGGGAAGAGACCCAGTACTTC.

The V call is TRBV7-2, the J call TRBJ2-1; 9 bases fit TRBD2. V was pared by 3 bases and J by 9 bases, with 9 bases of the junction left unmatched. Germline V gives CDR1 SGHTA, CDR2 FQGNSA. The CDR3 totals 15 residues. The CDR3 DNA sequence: TGTGCCAGCAGCTTTTTGAGCGGGAGGCCCAGTGAGCAGTTCTTC. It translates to CASSFLSGRPSEQFF.

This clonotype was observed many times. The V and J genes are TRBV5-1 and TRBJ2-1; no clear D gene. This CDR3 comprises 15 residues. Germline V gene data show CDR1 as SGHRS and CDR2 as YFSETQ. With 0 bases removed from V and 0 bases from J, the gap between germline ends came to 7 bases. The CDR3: CASSLAPSSYNEQFF. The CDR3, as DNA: TGCGCCAGCAGCTTGGCCCCTAGCTCCTACAATGAGCAGTTCTTC.

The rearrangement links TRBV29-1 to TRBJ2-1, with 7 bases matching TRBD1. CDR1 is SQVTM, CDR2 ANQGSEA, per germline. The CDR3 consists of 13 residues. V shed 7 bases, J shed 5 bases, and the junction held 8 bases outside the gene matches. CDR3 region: CSAWDSNNNEQFF. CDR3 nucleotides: TGCAGCGCTTGGGACAGCAATAACAATGAGCAGTTCTTC.

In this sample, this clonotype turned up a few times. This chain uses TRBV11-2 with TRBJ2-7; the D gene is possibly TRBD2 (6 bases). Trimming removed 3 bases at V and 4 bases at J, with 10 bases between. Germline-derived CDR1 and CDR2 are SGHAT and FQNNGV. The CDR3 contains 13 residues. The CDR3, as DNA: TGTGCCAGCAGCTTGCGGGCGGGGTACGAGCAGTACTTC. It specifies CASSLRAGYEQYF. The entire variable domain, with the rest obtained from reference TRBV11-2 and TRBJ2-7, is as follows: EAGVAQSPRYKIIEKRQSVAFWCNPISGHATLYWYQQILGQGPKLLIQFQNNGVVDDSQLPKDRFSAERLKGVDSTLKIQPAKLEDSAVYLCASSLRAGYEQYFGPGTRLTVT.

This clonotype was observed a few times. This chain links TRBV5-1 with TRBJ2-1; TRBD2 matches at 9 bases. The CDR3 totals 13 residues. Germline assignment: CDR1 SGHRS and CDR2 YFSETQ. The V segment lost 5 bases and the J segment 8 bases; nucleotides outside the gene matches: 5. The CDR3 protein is CASRPAGGDEQFF. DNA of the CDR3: TGCGCCAGCAGACCAGCGGGAGGTGATGAGCAGTTCTTC.

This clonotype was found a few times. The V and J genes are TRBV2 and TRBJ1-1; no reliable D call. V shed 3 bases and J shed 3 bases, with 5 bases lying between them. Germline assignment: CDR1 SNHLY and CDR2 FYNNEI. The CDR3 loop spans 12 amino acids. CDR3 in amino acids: CASSDEDTEAFF. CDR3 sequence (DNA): TGTGCCAGCAGTGACGAGGACACTGAAGCTTTCTTT. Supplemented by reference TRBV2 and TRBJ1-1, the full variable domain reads EPEVTQTPSHQVTQMGQEVILRCVPISNHLYFYWYRQILGQKVEFLVSFYNNEISEKSEIFDDQFSVERPDGSNFTLKIRSTKLEDSAMYFCASSDEDTEAFFGQGTRLTVV.

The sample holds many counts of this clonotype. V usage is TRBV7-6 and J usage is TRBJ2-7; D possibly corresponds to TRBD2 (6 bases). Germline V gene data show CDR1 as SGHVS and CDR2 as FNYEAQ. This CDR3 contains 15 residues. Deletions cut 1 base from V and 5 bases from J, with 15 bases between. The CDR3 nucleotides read TGTGCCAGCAGCTTAGACCCTAGCGCCCGGAACGAGCAGTACTTC. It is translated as CASSLDPSARNEQYF.

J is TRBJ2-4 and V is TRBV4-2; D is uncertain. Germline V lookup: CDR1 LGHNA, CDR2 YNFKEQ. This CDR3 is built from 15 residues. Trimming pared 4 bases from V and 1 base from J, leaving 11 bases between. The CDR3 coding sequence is TGTGCCAGCAGCCCCGTTATTCTGGCCAAAAACATTCAGTACTTC. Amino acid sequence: CASSPVILAKNIQYF.

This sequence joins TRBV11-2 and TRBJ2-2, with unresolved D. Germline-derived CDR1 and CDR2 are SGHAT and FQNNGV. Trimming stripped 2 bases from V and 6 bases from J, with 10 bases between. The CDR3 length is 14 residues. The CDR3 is CASSLIRRAGELFF. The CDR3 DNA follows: TGTGCCAGCAGCTTAATCAGACGGGCCGGGGAGCTGTTTTTT.

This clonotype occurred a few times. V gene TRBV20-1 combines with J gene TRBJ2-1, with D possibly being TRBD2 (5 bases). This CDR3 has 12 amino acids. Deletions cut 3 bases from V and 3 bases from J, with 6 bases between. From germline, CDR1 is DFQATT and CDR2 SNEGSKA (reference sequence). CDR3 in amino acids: CSASGIYNEQFF. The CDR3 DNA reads TGCAGTGCTAGCGGGATCTACAATGAGCAGTTCTTC.

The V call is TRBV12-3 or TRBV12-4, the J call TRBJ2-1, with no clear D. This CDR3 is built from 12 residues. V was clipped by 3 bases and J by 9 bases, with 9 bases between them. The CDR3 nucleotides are TGTGCCAGCAGTTTCGAGTCAGGTGAGCAGTTCTTC. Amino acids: CASSFESGEQFF.

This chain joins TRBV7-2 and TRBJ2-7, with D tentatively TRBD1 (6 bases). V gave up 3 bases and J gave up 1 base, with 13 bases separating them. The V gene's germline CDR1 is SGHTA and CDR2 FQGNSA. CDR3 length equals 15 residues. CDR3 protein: CASSFETGTSYEQYV. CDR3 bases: TGTGCCAGCAGCTTCGAGACAGGTACTTCCTACGAGCAGTACGTC.

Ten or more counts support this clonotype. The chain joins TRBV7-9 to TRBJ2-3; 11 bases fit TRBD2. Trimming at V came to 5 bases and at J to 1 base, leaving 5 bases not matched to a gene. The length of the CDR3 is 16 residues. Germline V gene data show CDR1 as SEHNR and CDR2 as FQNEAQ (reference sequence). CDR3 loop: CASSTGLAERTDTQYF. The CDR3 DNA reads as TGTGCCAGCAGCACGGGACTAGCGGAACGCACAGATACGCAGTATTTT.